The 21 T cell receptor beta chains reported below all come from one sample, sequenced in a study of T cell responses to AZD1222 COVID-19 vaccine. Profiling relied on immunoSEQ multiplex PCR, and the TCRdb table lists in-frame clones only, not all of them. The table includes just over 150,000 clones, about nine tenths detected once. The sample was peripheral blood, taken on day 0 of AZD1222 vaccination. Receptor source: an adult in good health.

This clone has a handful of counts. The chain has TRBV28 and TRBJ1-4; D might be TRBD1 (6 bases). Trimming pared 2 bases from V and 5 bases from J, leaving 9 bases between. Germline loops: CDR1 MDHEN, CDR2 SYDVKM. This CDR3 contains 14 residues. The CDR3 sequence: CASSLQGINEKLFF. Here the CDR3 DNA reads TGTGCCAGCAGTTTACAGGGGATCAATGAAAAACTGTTTTTT.

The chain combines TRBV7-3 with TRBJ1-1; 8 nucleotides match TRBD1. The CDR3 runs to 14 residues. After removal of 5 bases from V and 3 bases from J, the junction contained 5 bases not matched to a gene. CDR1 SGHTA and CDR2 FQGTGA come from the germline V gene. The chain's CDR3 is CASSLDRDHTEAFF. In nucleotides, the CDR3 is TGTGCCAGCAGCCTGGACAGGGATCACACTGAAGCTTTCTTT.

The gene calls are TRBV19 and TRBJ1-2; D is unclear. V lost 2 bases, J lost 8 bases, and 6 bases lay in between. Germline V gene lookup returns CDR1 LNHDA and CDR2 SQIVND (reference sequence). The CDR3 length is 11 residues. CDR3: CASSIYWGYTF. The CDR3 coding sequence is TGTGCCAGTAGTATATACTGGGGCTACACCTTC.

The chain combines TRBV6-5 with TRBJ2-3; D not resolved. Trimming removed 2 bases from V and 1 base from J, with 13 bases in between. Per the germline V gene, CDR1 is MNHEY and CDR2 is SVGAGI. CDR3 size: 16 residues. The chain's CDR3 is CASSYATVGGTDTQYF. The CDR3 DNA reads TGTGCCAGCAGTTACGCCACCGTGGGTGGCACAGATACGCAGTATTTT.

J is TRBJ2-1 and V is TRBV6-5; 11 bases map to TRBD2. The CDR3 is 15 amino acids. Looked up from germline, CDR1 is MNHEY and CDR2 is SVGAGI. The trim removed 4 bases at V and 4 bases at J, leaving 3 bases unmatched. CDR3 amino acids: CASSSGTSGYNEQFF. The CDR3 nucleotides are TGTGCCAGCAGTTCCGGGACTAGCGGATACAATGAGCAGTTCTTC.

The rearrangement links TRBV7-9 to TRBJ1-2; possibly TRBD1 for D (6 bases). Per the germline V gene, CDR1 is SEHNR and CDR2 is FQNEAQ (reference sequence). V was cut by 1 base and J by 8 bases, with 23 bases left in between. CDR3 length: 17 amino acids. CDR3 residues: CASSLDWPGHPAGGYTF. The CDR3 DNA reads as TGTGCCAGCAGCTTAGATTGGCCGGGACACCCGGCGGGGGGCTACACCTTC.

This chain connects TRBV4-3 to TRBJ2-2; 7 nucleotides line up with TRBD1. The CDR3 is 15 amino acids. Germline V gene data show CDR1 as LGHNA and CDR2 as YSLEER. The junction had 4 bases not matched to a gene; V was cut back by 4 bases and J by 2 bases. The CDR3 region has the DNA TGCGCCAGCAGCCTTGGGACAGTAAACACCGGGGAGCTGTTTTTT. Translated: CASSLGTVNTGELFF.

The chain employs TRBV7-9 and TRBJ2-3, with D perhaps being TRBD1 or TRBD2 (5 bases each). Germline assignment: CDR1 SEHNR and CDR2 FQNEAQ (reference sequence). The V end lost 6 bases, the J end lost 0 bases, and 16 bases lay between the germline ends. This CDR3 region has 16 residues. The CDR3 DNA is TGTGCCAGCAGTTTGGGGACGTTCTCTAGCACAGATACGCAGTATTTT. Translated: CASSLGTFSSTDTQYF.

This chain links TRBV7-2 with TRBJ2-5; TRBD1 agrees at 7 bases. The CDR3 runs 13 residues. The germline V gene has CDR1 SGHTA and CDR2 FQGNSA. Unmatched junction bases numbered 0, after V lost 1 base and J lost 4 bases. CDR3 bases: TGTGCCAGCAGCTTAGGGACAGGAGAGACCCAGTACTTC. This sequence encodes CASSLGTGETQYF.

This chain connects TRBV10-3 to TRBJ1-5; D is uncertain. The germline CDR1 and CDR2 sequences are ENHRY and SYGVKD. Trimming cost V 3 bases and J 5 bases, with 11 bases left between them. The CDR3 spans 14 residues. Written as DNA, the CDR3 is TGTGCCATCAGTGAATGGCCCCGCGATCAGCCCCAGCATTTT. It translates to CAISEWPRDQPQHF.

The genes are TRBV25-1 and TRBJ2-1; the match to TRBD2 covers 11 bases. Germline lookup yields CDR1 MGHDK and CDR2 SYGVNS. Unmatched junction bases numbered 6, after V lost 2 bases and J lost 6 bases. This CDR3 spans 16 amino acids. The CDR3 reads CASSERLAGPSNEQFF. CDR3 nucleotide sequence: TGTGCCAGCAGTGAAAGACTAGCGGGACCTTCCAATGAGCAGTTCTTC.

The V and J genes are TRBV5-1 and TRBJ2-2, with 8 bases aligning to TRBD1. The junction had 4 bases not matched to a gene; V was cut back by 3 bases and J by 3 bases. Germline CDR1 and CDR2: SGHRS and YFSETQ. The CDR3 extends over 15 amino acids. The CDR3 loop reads CASSSDREYTGELFF. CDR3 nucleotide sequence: TGCGCCAGCAGCTCGGACAGGGAGTACACCGGGGAGCTGTTTTTT.

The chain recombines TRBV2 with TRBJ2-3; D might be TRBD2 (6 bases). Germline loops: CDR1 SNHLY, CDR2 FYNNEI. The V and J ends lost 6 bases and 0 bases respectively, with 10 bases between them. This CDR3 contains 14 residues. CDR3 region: CASRLAASTDTQYF. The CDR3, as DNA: TGTGCCAGCAGACTAGCCGCAAGCACAGATACGCAGTATTTT.

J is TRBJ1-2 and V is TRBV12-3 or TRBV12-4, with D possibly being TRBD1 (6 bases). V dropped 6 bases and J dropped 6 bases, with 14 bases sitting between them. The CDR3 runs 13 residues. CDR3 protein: CASRNRVSNGYTF. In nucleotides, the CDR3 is TGTGCCAGCAGAAACAGGGTCTCGAATGGCTACACCTTC.

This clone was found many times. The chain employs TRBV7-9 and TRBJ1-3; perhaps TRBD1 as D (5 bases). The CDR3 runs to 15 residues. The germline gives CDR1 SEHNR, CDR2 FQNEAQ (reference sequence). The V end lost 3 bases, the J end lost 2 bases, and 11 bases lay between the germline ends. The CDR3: CASSLSGMAGNTIYF. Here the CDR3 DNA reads TGTGCCAGCAGCTTGTCAGGGATGGCTGGAAACACCATATATTTT.

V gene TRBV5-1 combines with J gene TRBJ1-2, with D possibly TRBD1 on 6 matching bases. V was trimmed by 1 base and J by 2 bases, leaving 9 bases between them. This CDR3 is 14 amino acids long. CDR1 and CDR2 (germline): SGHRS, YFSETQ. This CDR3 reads CASSLPGDNYGYTF. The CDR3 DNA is TGCGCCAGCAGCTTGCCAGGGGACAACTATGGCTACACCTTC.

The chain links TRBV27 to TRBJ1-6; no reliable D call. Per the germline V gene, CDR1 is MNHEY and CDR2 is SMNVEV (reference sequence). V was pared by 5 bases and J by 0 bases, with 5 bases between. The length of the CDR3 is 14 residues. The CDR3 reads CASSESSYNSPLHF. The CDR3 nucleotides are TGTGCCAGCAGTGAAAGCTCCTATAATTCACCCCTCCACTTT.

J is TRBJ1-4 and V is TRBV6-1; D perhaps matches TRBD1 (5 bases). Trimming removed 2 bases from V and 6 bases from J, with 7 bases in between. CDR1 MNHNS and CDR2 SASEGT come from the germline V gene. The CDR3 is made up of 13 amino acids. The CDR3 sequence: CASSEIRDEKLFF. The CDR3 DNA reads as TGTGCCAGCAGTGAAATCAGGGATGAAAAACTGTTTTTT.

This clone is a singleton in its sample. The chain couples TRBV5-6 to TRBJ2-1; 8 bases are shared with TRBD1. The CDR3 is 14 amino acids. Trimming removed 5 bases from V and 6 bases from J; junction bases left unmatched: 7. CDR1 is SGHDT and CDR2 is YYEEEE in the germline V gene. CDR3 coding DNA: TGTGCCAGCAGACTCGGACAGGGCCGCAATGAGCAGTTCTTC. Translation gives CASRLGQGRNEQFF.

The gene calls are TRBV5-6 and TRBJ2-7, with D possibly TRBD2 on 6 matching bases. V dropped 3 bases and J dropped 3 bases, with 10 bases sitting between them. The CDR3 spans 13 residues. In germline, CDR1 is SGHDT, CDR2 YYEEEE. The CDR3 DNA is TGTGCCAGCAGCTCCGGGAGTTTCTACGAGCAGTACTTC. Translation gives CASSSGSFYEQYF.

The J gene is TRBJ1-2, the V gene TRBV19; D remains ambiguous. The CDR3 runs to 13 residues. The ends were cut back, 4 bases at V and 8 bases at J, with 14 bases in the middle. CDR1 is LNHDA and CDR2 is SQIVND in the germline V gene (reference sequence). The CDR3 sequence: CASSTPGGRGYTF. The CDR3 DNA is TGTGCCAGTAGTACCCCGGGAGGGCGCGGCTACACCTTC.